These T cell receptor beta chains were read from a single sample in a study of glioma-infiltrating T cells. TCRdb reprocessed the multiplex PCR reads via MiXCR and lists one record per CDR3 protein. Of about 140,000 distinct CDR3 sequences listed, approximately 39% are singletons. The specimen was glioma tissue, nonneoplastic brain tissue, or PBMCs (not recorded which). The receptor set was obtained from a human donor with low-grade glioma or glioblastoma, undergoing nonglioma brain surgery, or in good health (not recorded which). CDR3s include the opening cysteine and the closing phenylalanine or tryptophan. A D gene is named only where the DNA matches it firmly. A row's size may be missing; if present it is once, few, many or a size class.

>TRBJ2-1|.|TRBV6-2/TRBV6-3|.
CASSFQTTYNEQFF
TGTGCCAGCAGCTTCCAGACTACGTACAATGAGCAGTTCTTC
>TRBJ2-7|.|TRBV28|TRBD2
CASSLLAGGARQYF
TGTGCCAGCAGTCTGCTAGCGGGGGGCGCACGGCAGTACTTC
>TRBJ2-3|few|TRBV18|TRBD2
CASSPLGLAGGIITDTQYF
TGTGCCAGCTCACCACTGGGACTAGCGGGAGGCATCATCACAGATACGCAGTATTTT
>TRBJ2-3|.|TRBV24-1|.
CATSDLGQNSPDTQYF
TGTGCCACCAGTGATTTGGGACAGAACTCTCCAGATACGCAGTATTTT
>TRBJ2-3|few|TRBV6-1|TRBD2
CASSEIAGSPDTQYF
TGTGCCAGCAGTGAGATAGCGGGGTCCCCAGATACGCAGTATTTT
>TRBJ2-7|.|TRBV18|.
CASSPRSGSYEQYF
TGTGCCAGCTCACCAAGGTCAGGTTCCTACGAGCAGTACTTC
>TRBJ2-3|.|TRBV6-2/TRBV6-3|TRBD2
CATGTSGVTTDTQYF
TGTGCCACGGGGACTAGCGGGGTCACCACAGATACGCAGTATTTT
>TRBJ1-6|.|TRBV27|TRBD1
CASRQGSYNSPLHF
TGTGCCAGTAGACAGGGCTCCTATAATTCACCCCTCCACTTT
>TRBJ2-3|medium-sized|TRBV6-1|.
CASSLSGGSAYTDTQYF
TGTGCCAGCAGTCTGTCAGGAGGTTCGGCGTACACAGATACGCAGTATTTT
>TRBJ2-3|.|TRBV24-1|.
CATSAASTGTDTQYF
TGTGCCACCAGTGCGGCTTCAACTGGCACAGATACGCAGTATTTT
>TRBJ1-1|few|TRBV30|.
CAWSANSLNTEAFF
TGTGCCTGGAGTGCAAATTCTTTGAACACTGAAGCTTTCTTT
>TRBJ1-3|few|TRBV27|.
CAPTGGAGNTIYF
TGTGCTCCCACCGGGGGGGCTGGAAACACCATATATTTT
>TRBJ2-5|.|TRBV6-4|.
CASSDEWGETQYF
TGTGCCAGCAGTGACGAGTGGGGAGAGACCCAGTACTTC
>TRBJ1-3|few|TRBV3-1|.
CASSHYRDSSGNTIYF
TGTGCCAGCAGCCACTACAGGGACTCCTCTGGAAACACCATATATTTT
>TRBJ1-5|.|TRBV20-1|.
CSAGPQGSNQPQHF
TGCAGTGCAGGACCCCAGGGGAGCAATCAGCCCCAGCATTTT
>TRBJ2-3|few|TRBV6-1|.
CASSSTFTDTQYF
TGTGCCAGCAGCTCGACCTTCACAGATACGCAGTATTTT
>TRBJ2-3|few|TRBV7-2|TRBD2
CASSLAGVADTQYF
TGTGCCAGCAGCCTAGCGGGAGTGGCAGATACGCAGTATTTT
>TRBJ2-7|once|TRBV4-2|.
CASSSKRDSYEQYF
TGTGCCAGCAGCTCTAAACGGGACTCCTACGAGCAGTACTTC
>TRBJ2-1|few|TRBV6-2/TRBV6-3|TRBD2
CASSYNSGLAGYYNEQFF
TGTGCCAGCAGTTACAATTCTGGACTAGCGGGCTACTACAATGAGCAGTTCTTC
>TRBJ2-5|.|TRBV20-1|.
CSARDLRGGIQETQYF
TGCAGTGCTAGAGATCTTAGGGGGGGAATACAAGAGACCCAGTACTTC
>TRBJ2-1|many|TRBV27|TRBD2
CASSLGLGVEQFF
TGTGCCAGCAGTTTGGGACTAGGGGTTGAGCAGTTCTTC
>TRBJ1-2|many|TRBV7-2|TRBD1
CASSPGDRAYGYTF
TGTGCCAGCAGCCCCGGGGACAGGGCATATGGCTACACCTTC
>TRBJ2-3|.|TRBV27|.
CASKEGGRKADTQYF
TGTGCCTCGAAAGAGGGGGGGCGGAAAGCAGATACGCAGTATTTT
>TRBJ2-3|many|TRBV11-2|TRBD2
CASSLVAGVGDTQYF
TGTGCCAGCAGCTTAGTAGCGGGAGTAGGAGATACGCAGTATTTT
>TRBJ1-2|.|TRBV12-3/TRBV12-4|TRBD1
CASSLGQGATTF
TGTGCCAGCAGTTTAGGACAGGGGGCGACCACCTTC
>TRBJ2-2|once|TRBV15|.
CATSSKRQGRGTGELFF
TGTGCCACCAGCAGCAAGAGACAGGGGAGGGGAACCGGGGAGCTGTTTTTT
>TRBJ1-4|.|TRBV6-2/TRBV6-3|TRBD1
CASRPTGDREKMFF
TGTGCCAGCAGGCCGACAGGGGATCGGGAAAAAATGTTTTTT
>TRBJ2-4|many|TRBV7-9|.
CASSLEGLHIQYF
TGTGCCAGCAGCTTAGAAGGGTTGCACATTCAGTACTTC
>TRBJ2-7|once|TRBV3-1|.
CASSQAGADEQYF
TGTGCCAGCAGCCAAGCAGGGGCCGACGAGCAGTACTTC
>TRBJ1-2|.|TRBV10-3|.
CAITLDTYNYGYTF
TGTGCCATCACCCTCGACACCTATAACTATGGCTACACCTTC
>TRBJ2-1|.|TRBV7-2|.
CASSPWGNEQFF
TGTGCCAGCAGCCCGTGGGGCAATGAGCAGTTCTTC
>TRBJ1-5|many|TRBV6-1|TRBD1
CASSTGESQPQHF
TGTGCCAGCAGTACAGGGGAAAGTCAGCCCCAGCATTTT
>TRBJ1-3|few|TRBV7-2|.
CASSRGSSISGNTIYF
TGTGCCAGCAGCCGGGGAAGCTCAATTTCTGGAAACACCATATATTTT
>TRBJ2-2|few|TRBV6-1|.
CASSSELGGELFF
TGTGCCAGCAGTTCGGAGTTGGGCGGGGAGCTGTTTTTT
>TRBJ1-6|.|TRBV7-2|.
CASSPTLNSPLHF
TGTGCCAGCAGCCCCACTCTTAATTCACCCCTCCACTTT
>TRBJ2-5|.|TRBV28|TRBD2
CASTEPSGGETQYF
TGTGCCAGCACCGAGCCTAGCGGGGGAGAGACCCAGTACTTC
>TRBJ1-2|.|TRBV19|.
CASSPIRAPSNYGYTF
TGTGCCAGTAGTCCGATACGGGCCCCATCCAACTATGGCTACACCTTC
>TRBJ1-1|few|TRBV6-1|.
CASSAGNTEAFF
TGTGCCAGCTCAGCAGGTAACACTGAAGCTTTCTTT
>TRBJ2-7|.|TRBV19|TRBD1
CASSAPGQGAYEQYF
TGTGCCAGTAGTGCACCGGGACAGGGAGCCTACGAGCAGTACTTC
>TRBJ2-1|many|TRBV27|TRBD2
CASHVSGSGGNEQFF
TGTGCCAGTCATGTTAGCGGGAGCGGTGGCAATGAGCAGTTCTTC